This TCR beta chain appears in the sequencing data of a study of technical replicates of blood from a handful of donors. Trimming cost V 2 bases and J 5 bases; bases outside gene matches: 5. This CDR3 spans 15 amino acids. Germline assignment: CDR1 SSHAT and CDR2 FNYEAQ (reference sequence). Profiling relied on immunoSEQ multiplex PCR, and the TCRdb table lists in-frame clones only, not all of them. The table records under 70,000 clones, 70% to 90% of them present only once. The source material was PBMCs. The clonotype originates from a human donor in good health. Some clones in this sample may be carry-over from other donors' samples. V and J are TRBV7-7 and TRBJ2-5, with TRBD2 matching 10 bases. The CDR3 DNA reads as TGTGCCAGCAGCTTAACGGGACTAGCGTTCGAGACCCAGTACTTC. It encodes CASSLTGLAFETQYF.